This T cell receptor (beta chain) is from a study of OX40 agonist ivuxolimab in advanced cancers. Study context: The dose-escalation group included hepatocellular carcinoma, melanoma, renal cell carcinoma and head and neck cancer. In three patients, partial responses were observed, one with hepatocellular carcinoma and two with cutaneous melanoma.

Broader study findings: Antigen specificity of clonally expanded peripheral T cells was not established.

The assay was immunoSEQ multiplex PCR, and TCRdb's table has in-frame clones only and misses some. The top ten hold around 2.8% of the sample, which has just over 90,000 clones, 94% seen once. This clone was seen only once. The antigen is not known. Trimming cost V 4 bases and J 3 bases; bases outside gene matches: 5. Germline values: CDR1 LGHNA, CDR2 YNFKEQ. CDR3 size: 15 residues. Sequencing was performed on CD4+ or CD8+ T cells sorted from blood, taken in a trial of the OX40 agonist ivuxolimab. The chain is built from TRBV4-2 and TRBJ1-2, with 10 bases that match TRBD1. The TCR sequence derives from an adult with an advanced solid tumor such as melanoma, head and neck, liver or kidney cancer. The CDR3 sequence is CASSLGQGGYYGYTF. CDR3 coding DNA: TGTGCCAGCAGCCTTGGACAGGGGGGGTACTATGGCTACACCTTC.